This T cell receptor beta chain was recorded in a study of graft-versus-host responses after intestinal transplantation. Study-level background: Uniformly, recipients were administered anti-thymocyte globulin induction with subsequent tacrolimus and steroids for 2 to 3 years.

Findings and caveats of the study: GvH clones detected in recipient marrow included some appearing first in ileum or blood.

The repertoire was sequenced with immunoSEQ multiplex PCR; TCRdb's copy has only in-frame clones and lacks some. The sample includes 50,000 to 55,000 clones, more than 70% of them seen just once. The CDR3 covers 14 residues. V was shortened by 4 bases and J by 4 bases, with 12 bases between the two germline ends. The germline gives CDR1 SNHLY, CDR2 FYNNEI. Concerning this clone itself: The antigen is not known.

This receptor was identified in a human donor who was the organ donor for an intestinal transplant. The gene calls are TRBV2 and TRBJ2-3; no clear D. This specimen was unstimulated CD4+ T cells sorted from spleen or lymph node cells, taken before transplant. The CDR3 sequence is CASSVLSTSDTQYF. The CDR3 region has the DNA TGTGCCAGCAGTGTATTGTCCACATCAGATACGCAGTATTTT. Full variable domain (remainder filled in from reference TRBV2 and TRBJ2-3): EPEVTQTPSHQVTQMGQEVILRCVPISNHLYFYWYRQILGQKVEFLVSFYNNEISEKSEIFDDQFSVERPDGSNFTLKIRSTKLEDSAMYFCASSVLSTSDTQYFGPGTRLTVL.